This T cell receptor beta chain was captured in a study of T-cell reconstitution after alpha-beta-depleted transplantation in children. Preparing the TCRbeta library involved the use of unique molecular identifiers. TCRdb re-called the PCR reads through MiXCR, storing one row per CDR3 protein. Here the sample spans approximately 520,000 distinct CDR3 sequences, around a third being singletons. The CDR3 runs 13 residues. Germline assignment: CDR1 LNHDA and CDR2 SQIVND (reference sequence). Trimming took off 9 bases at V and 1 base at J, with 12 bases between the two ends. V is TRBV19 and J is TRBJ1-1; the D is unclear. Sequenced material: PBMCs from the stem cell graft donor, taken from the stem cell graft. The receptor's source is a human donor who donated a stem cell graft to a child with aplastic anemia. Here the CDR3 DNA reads TGTGCCAGCCTAAAACCTCCGAACACTGAAGCTTTCTTT. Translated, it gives CASLKPPNTEAFF. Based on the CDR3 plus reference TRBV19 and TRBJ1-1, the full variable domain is DGGITQSPKYLFRKEGQNVTLSCEQNLNHDAMYWYRQDPGQGLRLIYYSQIVNDFQKGDIAEGYSVSREKKESFPLTVTSAQKNPTAFYLCASLKPPNTEAFFGQGTRLTVV.